This entry lists 21 T cell receptor beta chains sequenced from one sample in a study of vaccination and CD4 T cells after COVID-19. The Oncomine TCR Beta short-read assay sequenced DNA from cultured CD4+ T cells. TCRdb itself ran the PCR reads through MiXCR, one entry per CDR3 protein. The sample lists 20,000 to 25,000 distinct CDR3 sequences; almost 50% were seen once. These receptors lack a known antigen. Treatment given: approximately nine-day PBMC culture with coronavirus spike peptide pools or control peptides (ViraFEST assay). Specimen: CD4+ T cells from blood, cultured in vitro. The origin of the receptors is a human donor who had recovered from COVID-19.

The J gene is TRBJ1-1, the V gene TRBV24-1; D may be TRBD1 (5 bases). Germline values: CDR1 KGHDR, CDR2 SFDVKD. V was shortened by 2 bases and J by 11 bases, with 14 bases between the two germline ends. This CDR3 region has 13 residues. CDR3 loop: CATSDSGRRGAFF. The DNA of the CDR3 is TGTGCCACCAGTGATTCCGGACGGCGGGGGGCTTTCTTT.

The V call is TRBV7-8, the J call TRBJ1-2; TRBD1 aligns across 10 bases. Germline CDR1 reads SGHVS; CDR2 reads FQNEAQ. Germline trimming cut 3 bases from V and 6 bases from J; bases unmatched to any gene: 13. The CDR3 has 17 amino acids. The CDR3 protein is CASSFPGLGQGLNGYTF. CDR3 nucleotide sequence: TGTGCCAGCAGCTTTCCCGGATTGGGACAGGGGTTGAATGGCTACACCTTC.

The V and J genes are TRBV7-9 and TRBJ1-5; 7 bases fit TRBD1. Germline V gene lookup returns CDR1 SEHNR and CDR2 FQNEAQ (reference sequence). The CDR3 spans 12 residues. V shed 7 bases, J shed 6 bases, and the junction held 3 bases outside the gene matches. The CDR3: CASTTGTQPQHF. The CDR3 nucleotides are TGTGCCAGCACGACAGGGACTCAGCCCCAGCATTTT.

V usage is TRBV14 and J usage is TRBJ1-3, with D uncertain. Trimming left V 1 base short and J 3 bases short, with 10 bases between. The CDR3 has 15 residues. In germline, CDR1 is SGHDN, CDR2 FVKESK. DNA of the CDR3: TGTGCCAGCAGCCAAGTACGGGGAGTTGGAAACACCATATATTTT. Its protein product is CASSQVRGVGNTIYF.

V is TRBV18 and J is TRBJ1-6; D is uncertain. With 0 bases removed from V and 9 bases from J, the gap between germline ends came to 6 bases. Germline V gene data show CDR1 as KGHSH and CDR2 as LQKENI. This CDR3 comprises 13 residues. The CDR3 protein is CASSPPEGSPLHF. CDR3 in DNA: TGTGCCAGCTCACCACCTGAGGGTTCACCCCTCCACTTT.

This clonotype was found once. The junction departs from the called germline gene at one end, perhaps through a read error. This chain connects TRBV7-3 to TRBJ2-1; a weak D match, TRBD2 (5 bases). The CDR3 has 16 amino acids. Germline CDR1 is SGHTA and CDR2 is FQGTGA. CDR3 sequence reads: CASSQDRTYSYNEQFF. Written as DNA, the CDR3 is TGCGCCAGCAGCCAAGATCGGACTTATTCCTACAATGAGCAGTTCTTC.

The chain recombines TRBV20-1 with TRBJ1-1; the match to TRBD1 covers 9 bases. This CDR3 is built from 14 residues. Germline V gene sequence: CDR1 DFQATT, CDR2 SNEGSKA (reference sequence). Unmatched junction bases numbered 7, after V lost 6 bases and J lost 2 bases. The CDR3 spells CSAPTGGRNTEAFF. CDR3 in DNA: TGCAGTGCGCCGACAGGGGGACGAAACACTGAAGCTTTCTTT.

A few counts support this clonotype. This chain links TRBV6-5 with TRBJ1-1, with 8 positions matching TRBD1. This CDR3 is 14 amino acids long. Per germline, CDR1 MNHEY and CDR2 SVGAGI. After removal of 4 bases from V and 5 bases from J, the junction contained 6 bases not matched to a gene. This CDR3 reads CASSLTGGDTEAFF. The CDR3 bases are TGTGCCAGCAGTTTAACAGGGGGAGATACTGAAGCTTTCTTT.

This rearrangement joins TRBV30 to TRBJ1-5; D is uncertain. CDR3 size: 16 residues. Per the germline V gene, CDR1 is GTSNPN and CDR2 is SVGIG (reference sequence). Trimming took off 2 bases at V and 3 bases at J, with 17 bases between the two ends. The CDR3 nucleotides are TGTGCCTGGAGTCGCGGGGTTTATCGAAACAATCAGCCCCAGCATTTT. This codes for CAWSRGVYRNNQPQHF. Together with reference TRBV30 and TRBJ1-5, the CDR3 gives the full variable domain: SQTIHQWPATLVQPVGSPLSLECTVEGTSNPNLYWYRQAAGRGLQLLFYSVGIGQISSEVPQNLSASRPQDRQFILSSKKLLLSDSGFYLCAWSRGVYRNNQPQHFGDGTRLSIL.

This chain connects TRBV29-1 to TRBJ2-3; D is uncertain. There are 12 residues in the CDR3. Germline CDR1 is SQVTM and CDR2 is ANQGSEA. V gave up 5 bases and J gave up 4 bases, with 10 bases separating them. The CDR3 DNA is TGCAGCGTTCGCCTAGTTGCAGATACGCAGTATTTT. Protein: CSVRLVADTQYF.

V gene TRBV19 combines with J gene TRBJ1-1, with D perhaps matching TRBD1 (5 bases). Trimming cost V 7 bases and J 5 bases, with 14 bases left between them. The CDR3 runs 13 residues. Germline assignment: CDR1 LNHDA and CDR2 SQIVND (reference sequence). CDR3: CASMSQGGTEAFF. CDR3 sequence (DNA): TGTGCCAGTATGTCGCAGGGAGGAACTGAAGCTTTCTTT.

The chain joins TRBV7-8 to TRBJ1-6; 10 positions agree with TRBD1. The CDR3 loop spans 19 amino acids. The V gene end was trimmed by 1 base and the J gene end by 1 base; junction bases not matched to a gene: 7. CDR1 is SGHVS, CDR2 FQNEAQ, per germline. The CDR3 DNA sequence: TGTGCCAGCAGCTTAGATTGGGACAGGGGAAGGTCCTATAATTCACCCCTCCACTTT. Protein sequence: CASSLDWDRGRSYNSPLHF.

This clonotype has just one count. The chain joins TRBV20-1 to TRBJ2-3; 10 bases are a match to TRBD1. The V and J ends lost 4 bases and 4 bases, in that order; junction bases with no gene match: 8. Germline V gene lookup returns CDR1 DFQATT and CDR2 SNEGSKA (reference sequence). CDR3 length: 15 amino acids. CDR3 sequence: CSATDGTGASDTQYF. In DNA form, the CDR3 reads TGCAGTGCTACAGACGGGACAGGGGCCTCAGATACGCAGTATTTT.

This clonotype was found a few times. The rearrangement links TRBV2 to TRBJ1-2; TRBD1 aligns across 12 bases. V was clipped by 6 bases and J by 5 bases; unmatched bases: 10. The CDR3 has 16 amino acids. Germline values: CDR1 SNHLY, CDR2 FYNNEI. The CDR3 region is CASRPGQGASWYGYTF. The DNA for the CDR3 is TGTGCCAGCAGGCCGGGACAGGGGGCCAGTTGGTATGGCTACACCTTC.

This chain uses TRBV6-4 with TRBJ1-1, with D tentatively TRBD1 (5 bases). The CDR3 totals 15 residues. The V gene lost 7 bases and the J gene lost 1 base, with 16 bases spanning the gap. CDR1 MRHNA and CDR2 SNTAGT come from the germline V gene. The CDR3 bases are TGTGCCAGCAAAGCAAGTGGGGGTCGGAACACTGAAGCTTTCTTT. It is translated as CASKASGGRNTEAFF.

The chain uses TRBV18 and TRBJ2-1, with D unclear. The CDR3 totals 14 residues. V lost 9 bases and J 8 bases, leaving 20 bases between the germline ends. Looked up from germline, CDR1 is KGHSH and CDR2 is LQKENI. The CDR3 coding sequence is TGTGCCAGTTCGTCCCTTCGGGCGATCGATGAGCAGTTCTTC. Translating gives CASSSLRAIDEQFF.

As DNA, the CDR3 is TGCAGTGCTAGAGGTAGCGGCACAGATACGCAGTATTTT. It specifies CSARGSGTDTQYF. The chain is built from TRBV20-1 and TRBJ2-3; perhaps TRBD2 as D (5 bases). V lost 1 base and J lost 1, with 6 bases in between. The CDR3 runs 13 residues. Germline-derived CDR1 and CDR2 are DFQATT and SNEGSKA (reference sequence).

V gene TRBV10-3 combines with J gene TRBJ2-5, with D perhaps TRBD2 (5 bases). Germline lookup yields CDR1 ENHRY and CDR2 SYGVKD. The V end was cut by 1 base, the J end by 2 bases, with 11 bases between. This CDR3 spans 15 amino acids. In DNA form, the CDR3 reads TGTGCCATCAGTGAGTTTCGGGGAGAACAAGAGACCCAGTACTTC. Protein: CAISEFRGEQETQYF.

The chain carries TRBV30 and TRBJ2-5; TRBD2 matches 7 bases. CDR3 length equals 13 residues. Trimming took 2 bases from V and 5 from J; bases not matched to a gene: 5. Germline-derived CDR1 and CDR2 are GTSNPN and SVGIG (reference sequence). The CDR3 nucleotides read TGTGCCTGGAGTATCCCCGGGGGGGAGACCCAGTACTTC. Its protein product is CAWSIPGGETQYF.

The J gene is TRBJ2-4, the V gene TRBV30; D not certain. CDR1 GTSNPN and CDR2 SVGIG come from the germline V gene (reference sequence). The CDR3 contains 14 residues. The germline V and J ends were trimmed by 1 base and 5 bases, with 12 bases remaining between them. CDR3 DNA: TGTGCCTGGAGTGGCCGCGGAGCTCAAAACATTCAGTACTTC. This translates into CAWSGRGAQNIQYF. The full variable domain, rest sourced from reference TRBV30 and TRBJ2-4, is SQTIHQWPATLVQPVGSPLSLECTVEGTSNPNLYWYRQAAGRGLQLLFYSVGIGQISSEVPQNLSASRPQDRQFILSSKKLLLSDSGFYLCAWSGRGAQNIQYFGAGTRLSVL.

Only a few counts were recorded for this clonotype. This sequence joins TRBV20-1 and TRBJ2-1, with TRBD2 identical over 9 bases. The CDR3 is 14 residues long. Trimming took 4 bases from V and 4 from J; bases not matched to a gene: 5. Germline V gene sequence: CDR1 DFQATT, CDR2 SNEGSKA (reference sequence). CDR3 in amino acids: CSAISGSNYNEQFF. For the CDR3, the DNA is TGCAGTGCTATTAGCGGGAGTAATTACAATGAGCAGTTCTTC.